Presented here are 20 T cell receptor beta chains from one specimen sequenced in a study of T cell changes during pregnancy in multiple sclerosis. The assay was immunoSEQ multiplex PCR, and TCRdb's table has in-frame clones only and misses some. Here the sample spans some 53,000 clones, 80% to 95% being singletons. The specimen was CD4+ T cells from peripheral blood mononuclear cells, collected in the third trimester of pregnancy. These receptors were taken from a female donor with multiple sclerosis, enrolled in a pregnancy study.

The gene calls are TRBV28 and TRBJ1-2; 7 bases are shared with TRBD1. Germline CDR1 is MDHEN and CDR2 is SYDVKM. The CDR3 covers 12 residues. V was pared by 8 bases and J by 4 bases, with 4 bases of the junction left unmatched. The CDR3 bases are TGTGCCAGCGGGGACAGACCCTATGGCTACACCTTC. Amino acids: CASGDRPYGYTF.

The V call is TRBV5-5, the J call TRBJ2-3; 8 bases agree with TRBD2. The germline gives CDR1 SGHKS, CDR2 YYEKEE (reference sequence). This CDR3 contains 17 residues. With V trimmed by 4 bases and J by 4 bases, 14 bases remained unmatched. CDR3: CASSLRTSHQGADTQYF. As DNA, the CDR3 is TGTGCCAGCAGCCTCCGGACTAGCCACCAGGGAGCAGATACGCAGTATTTT.

The V gene is TRBV2, the J gene TRBJ2-7; TRBD1 aligns across 8 bases. After removal of 1 base from V and 3 bases from J, the junction contained 8 bases not matched to a gene. Germline V gene sequence: CDR1 SNHLY, CDR2 FYNNEI. This CDR3 region has 16 residues. The CDR3 nucleotides read TGTGCCAGCAGTGAAGAAGTGACAGGGGCCCACTACGAGCAGTACTTC. This gives the protein CASSEEVTGAHYEQYF.

The gene calls are TRBV7-8 and TRBJ2-7; TRBD2 aligns across 9 bases. This CDR3 region has 17 residues. CDR1 is SGHVS and CDR2 is FQNEAQ in the germline V gene. V shed 0 bases and J 3 bases; nucleotides not matched to a gene: 9. CDR3 loop: CASSLAQLAGAYYEQYF. In DNA form, the CDR3 reads TGTGCCAGCAGCTTAGCTCAACTAGCGGGTGCTTACTACGAGCAGTACTTC.

The chain recombines TRBV7-3 with TRBJ2-1; no clear D gene. The CDR3 extends over 13 amino acids. The V gene's germline CDR1 is SGHTA and CDR2 FQGTGA. V lost 5 bases and J lost 5, with 10 bases in between. In DNA, the CDR3 is TGTGCCAGCAGCCCCGAGCTAGACAATGAGCAGTTCTTC. Translated: CASSPELDNEQFF.

The genes are TRBV5-1 and TRBJ2-7, with TRBD2 identical over 8 bases. The V gene's germline CDR1 is SGHRS and CDR2 YFSETQ. J gave up 5 bases and V 1 base, and 5 bases lay outside the gene matches. The CDR3 length is 14 residues. CDR3 in DNA: TGCGCCAGCAGCTTGCAACCGGGAGGGGACGAGCAGTACTTC. Translated: CASSLQPGGDEQYF. Supplemented by reference TRBV5-1 and TRBJ2-7, the full variable domain reads KAGVTQTPRYLIKTRGQQVTLSCSPISGHRSVSWYQQTPGQGLQFLFEYFSETQRNKGNFPGRFSGRQFSNSRSEMNVSTLELGDSALYLCASSLQPGGDEQYFGPGTRLTVT.

The chain employs TRBV5-1 and TRBJ2-1; 12 nucleotides agree with TRBD1. J gave up 6 bases and V 1 base, and 8 bases lay outside the gene matches. CDR3 size: 17 residues. Germline CDR1 SGHRS, CDR2 YFSETQ. Written as DNA, the CDR3 is TGCGCCAGCAGCTTGATACCGGGGACAGGGGGCTTCAATGAGCAGTTCTTC. Translation gives CASSLIPGTGGFNEQFF.

The chain couples TRBV6-4 to TRBJ2-1, with TRBD2 matching over 9 bases. Germline V CDR1 and CDR2: MRHNA, SNTAGT. This CDR3 has 13 residues. The ends lost 2 bases at V and 15 bases at J; junction bases unmatched: 8. Written as DNA, the CDR3 is TGTGCCAGCAGTGACCTATTAGCGGGAGTGCCGTTCTTC. It encodes CASSDLLAGVPFF.

The rearrangement links TRBV7-2 to TRBJ2-3, with a weak D call TRBD1 (6 bases). The V end lost 1 base, the J end lost 1 base, and 9 bases lay between the germline ends. This CDR3 is 15 amino acids long. Per germline, CDR1 SGHTA and CDR2 FQGNSA. CDR3 coding DNA: TGTGCCAGCAGCTTAGAGGCAGGGGGCACAGATACGCAGTATTTT. This gives the protein CASSLEAGGTDTQYF.

This chain uses TRBV19 with TRBJ2-7; TRBD1 is a possible D gene (5 bases). The CDR3 is made up of 13 amino acids. The V and J ends lost 6 bases and 2 bases respectively, with 11 bases between them. Germline CDR1 LNHDA, CDR2 SQIVND (reference sequence). CDR3 amino acids: CASSPQVTYEQYF. CDR3 DNA sequence: TGTGCCAGTAGCCCACAGGTGACCTACGAGCAGTACTTC.

The rearrangement links TRBV7-2 to TRBJ1-3; unclear D gene. Trimming left V 2 bases short and J 2 bases short, with 7 bases between. CDR1 SGHTA and CDR2 FQGNSA come from the germline V gene. This CDR3 is built from 14 residues. CDR3 nucleotide sequence: TGTGCCAGCAGCTTAACAACTACTGGAAACACCATATATTTT. Translated: CASSLTTTGNTIYF.

V usage is TRBV2 and J usage is TRBJ2-7; TRBD2 is a possible D gene (6 bases). The CDR3 spans 13 residues. The V end lost 7 bases, the J end lost 4 bases, and 14 bases lay between the germline ends. The germline gives CDR1 SNHLY, CDR2 FYNNEI. The CDR3 DNA is TGTGCCAGCAAGTCCTGGACTACTTACGAGCAGTACTTC. It translates to CASKSWTTYEQYF.

Only a few counts were recorded for this clone. The chain joins TRBV12-5 to TRBJ1-2, with D unclear. The ends were cut back, 6 bases at V and 6 bases at J, with 20 bases in the middle. The CDR3 is 15 amino acids. Germline-derived CDR1 and CDR2 are LGHNT and FRNRAP. The CDR3, as DNA: TGTGCTAGTGGCCCTACTAGTGGGCGCGGGGATGGCTACACCTTC. Translation: CASGPTSGRGDGYTF.

The V call is TRBV7-9, the J call TRBJ2-1; 11 nucleotides align to TRBD2. Germline-derived CDR1 and CDR2 are SEHNR and FQNEAQ (reference sequence). The CDR3 runs 16 residues. V shed 5 bases, J shed 8 bases, and the junction held 11 bases outside the gene matches. CDR3 coding DNA: TGTGCCAGCAGCCCGGGACTAGCGGAACCCAGGGATGAGCAGTTCTTC. Translated, it gives CASSPGLAEPRDEQFF.

The chain couples TRBV11-2 to TRBJ1-1; a weak D match, TRBD1 (6 bases). The CDR3 loop spans 19 amino acids. Germline-derived CDR1 and CDR2 are SGHAT and FQNNGV. Trimming shortened V by 2 bases and J by 1 base, and 23 bases separated the two germline ends. The CDR3 region has the DNA TGTGCCAGCAGCTTAAGTTTTGGACAGATGTCATTTAAGAACACTGAAGCTTTCTTT. Its translation is CASSLSFGQMSFKNTEAFF.

The chain couples TRBV10-2 to TRBJ2-2; TRBD1 agrees at 8 bases. Germline CDR1 WSHSY, CDR2 SAAADI. The CDR3 spans 13 residues. Trimming at V came to 7 bases and at J to 6 bases, leaving 4 bases not matched to a gene. In DNA form, the CDR3 reads TGCGCCAGCACCGACAGGGGCGCCGGGGAGCTGTTTTTT. Translation: CASTDRGAGELFF.

The chain links TRBV25-1 to TRBJ2-3; 9 positions agree with TRBD1. V lost 5 bases, J lost 4 bases, and 10 bases stayed unmatched. This CDR3 spans 16 amino acids. Per germline, CDR1 MGHDK and CDR2 SYGVNS. CDR3 bases: TGTGCCAGCAGTCTCACAGGGGGCGCGAGAGCAGATACGCAGTATTTT. It codes for CASSLTGGARADTQYF.

The chain carries TRBV4-1 and TRBJ1-5, with D possibly being TRBD1 (5 bases). The CDR3 contains 16 residues. Germline V gives CDR1 MGHRA, CDR2 YSYEKL. Trimming stripped 4 bases from V and 2 bases from J, with 15 bases between. CDR3 bases: TGCGCCAGCAGCCCCCCCCCGGGCAGGGGCAATCAGCCCCAGCATTTT. Translated: CASSPPPGRGNQPQHF.

The chain combines TRBV6-1 with TRBJ1-5; no firm D call. V was trimmed by 2 bases and J by 4 bases, leaving 12 bases between them. The CDR3 loop spans 15 amino acids. Germline CDR1 and CDR2: MNHNS and SASEGT. The CDR3 DNA reads as TGTGCCAGCAGTGAATCCCGGGTCTCAAATCAGCCCCAGCATTTT. This encodes CASSESRVSNQPQHF.

This chain uses TRBV6-6 with TRBJ2-1; D not resolved. The CDR3 runs 14 residues. Germline lookup yields CDR1 MNHNY and CDR2 SVGAGI (reference sequence). V was pared by 2 bases and J by 3 bases, with 8 bases between. DNA of the CDR3: TGTGCCAGCAGTTACGGCGCTAGCTACAATGAGCAGTTCTTC. Its protein is CASSYGASYNEQFF.